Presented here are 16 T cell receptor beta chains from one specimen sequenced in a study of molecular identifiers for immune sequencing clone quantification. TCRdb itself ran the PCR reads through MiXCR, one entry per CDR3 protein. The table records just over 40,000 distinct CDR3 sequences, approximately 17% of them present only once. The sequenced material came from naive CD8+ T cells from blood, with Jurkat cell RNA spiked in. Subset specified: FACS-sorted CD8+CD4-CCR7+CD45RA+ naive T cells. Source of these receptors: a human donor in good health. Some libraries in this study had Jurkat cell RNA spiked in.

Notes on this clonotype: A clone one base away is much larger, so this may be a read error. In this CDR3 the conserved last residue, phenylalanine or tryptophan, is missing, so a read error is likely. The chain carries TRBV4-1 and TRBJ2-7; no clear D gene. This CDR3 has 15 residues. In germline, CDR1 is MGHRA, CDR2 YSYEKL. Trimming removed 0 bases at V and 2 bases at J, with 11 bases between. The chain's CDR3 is CASSQEIRPTYEQYS. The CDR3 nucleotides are TGCGCCAGCAGCCAAGAAATCAGGCCTACCTACGAGCAGTACTCC.

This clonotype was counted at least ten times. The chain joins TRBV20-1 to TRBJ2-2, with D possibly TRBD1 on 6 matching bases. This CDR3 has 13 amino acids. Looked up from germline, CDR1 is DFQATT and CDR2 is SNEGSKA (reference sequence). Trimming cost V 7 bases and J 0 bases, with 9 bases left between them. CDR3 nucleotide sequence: TGCAGTGACCGGACAGCGAACACCGGGGAGCTGTTTTTT. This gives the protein CSDRTANTGELFF.

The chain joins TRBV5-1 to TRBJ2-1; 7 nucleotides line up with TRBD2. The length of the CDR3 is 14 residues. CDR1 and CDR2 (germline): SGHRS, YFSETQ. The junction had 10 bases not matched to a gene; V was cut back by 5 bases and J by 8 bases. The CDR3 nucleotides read TGCGCCAGCAGTCCCTGGACTAGAGTGGATGAGCAGTTCTTC. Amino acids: CASSPWTRVDEQFF.

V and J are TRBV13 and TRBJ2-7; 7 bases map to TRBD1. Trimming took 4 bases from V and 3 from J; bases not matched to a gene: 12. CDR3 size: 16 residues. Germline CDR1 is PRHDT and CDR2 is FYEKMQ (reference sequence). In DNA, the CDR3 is TGTGCCAGCAGCTCATCCTCACAGGGGATTTACTACGAGCAGTACTTC. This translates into CASSSSSQGIYYEQYF.

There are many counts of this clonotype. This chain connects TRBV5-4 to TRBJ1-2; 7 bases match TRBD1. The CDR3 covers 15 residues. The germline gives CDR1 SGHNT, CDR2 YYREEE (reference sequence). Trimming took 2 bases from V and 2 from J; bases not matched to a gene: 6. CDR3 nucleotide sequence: TGTGCCAGCAGCTTTCCCGGGACAGAAAACTATGGCTACACCTTC. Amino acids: CASSFPGTENYGYTF.

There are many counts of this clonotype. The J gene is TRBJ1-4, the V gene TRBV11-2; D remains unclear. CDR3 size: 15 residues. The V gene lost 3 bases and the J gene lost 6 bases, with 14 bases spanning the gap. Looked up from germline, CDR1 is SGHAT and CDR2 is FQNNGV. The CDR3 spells CASSFPQAGHEKLFF. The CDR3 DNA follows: TGTGCCAGCAGCTTCCCGCAGGCTGGGCATGAAAAACTGTTTTTT.

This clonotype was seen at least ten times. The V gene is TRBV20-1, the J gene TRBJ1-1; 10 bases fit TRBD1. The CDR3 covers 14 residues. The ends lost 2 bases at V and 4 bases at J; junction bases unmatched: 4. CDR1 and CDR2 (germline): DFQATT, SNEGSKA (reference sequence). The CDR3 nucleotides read TGCAGTGCTAGAAGGGACAGGGGAGGCACTGAAGCTTTCTTT. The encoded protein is CSARRDRGGTEAFF.

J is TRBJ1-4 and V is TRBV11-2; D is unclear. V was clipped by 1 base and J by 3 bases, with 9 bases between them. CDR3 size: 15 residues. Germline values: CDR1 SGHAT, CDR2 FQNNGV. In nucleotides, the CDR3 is TGTGCCAGCAGCTTAGGTGCGGCCTCTAATGAAAAACTGTTTTTT. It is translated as CASSLGAASNEKLFF. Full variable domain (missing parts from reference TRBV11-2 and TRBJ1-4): EAGVAQSPRYKIIEKRQSVAFWCNPISGHATLYWYQQILGQGPKLLIQFQNNGVVDDSQLPKDRFSAERLKGVDSTLKIQPAKLEDSAVYLCASSLGAASNEKLFFGSGTQLSVL.

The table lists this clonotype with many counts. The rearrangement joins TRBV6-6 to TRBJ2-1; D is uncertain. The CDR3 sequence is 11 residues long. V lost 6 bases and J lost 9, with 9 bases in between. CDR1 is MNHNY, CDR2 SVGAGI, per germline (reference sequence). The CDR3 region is CASSQTPEQFF. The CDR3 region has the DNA TGTGCCAGCAGCCAGACACCTGAGCAGTTCTTC.

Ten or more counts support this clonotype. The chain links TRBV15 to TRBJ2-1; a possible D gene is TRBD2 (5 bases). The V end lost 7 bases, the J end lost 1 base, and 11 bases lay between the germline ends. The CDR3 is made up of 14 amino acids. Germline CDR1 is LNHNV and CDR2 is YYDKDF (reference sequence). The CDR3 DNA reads TGTGCCACCAAGGCTGAGGGATCCTACAATGAGCAGTTCTTC. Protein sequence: CATKAEGSYNEQFF.

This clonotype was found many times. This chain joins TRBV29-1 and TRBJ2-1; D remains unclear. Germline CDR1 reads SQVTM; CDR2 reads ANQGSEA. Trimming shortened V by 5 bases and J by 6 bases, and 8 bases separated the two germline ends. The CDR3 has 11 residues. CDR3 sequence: CSVHGGNEQFF. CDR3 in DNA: TGCAGCGTTCACGGCGGCAATGAGCAGTTCTTC.

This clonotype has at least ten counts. The DNA of the CDR3 is TGCGCCAGCAGCTTGACAGGATTCGAAGCTTTCTTT. It encodes CASSLTGFEAFF. The chain couples TRBV5-1 to TRBJ1-1, with a tentative D call TRBD1 (5 bases). With 1 base removed from V and 8 bases from J, the gap between germline ends came to 9 bases. This CDR3 spans 12 amino acids. Germline lookup yields CDR1 SGHRS and CDR2 YFSETQ.

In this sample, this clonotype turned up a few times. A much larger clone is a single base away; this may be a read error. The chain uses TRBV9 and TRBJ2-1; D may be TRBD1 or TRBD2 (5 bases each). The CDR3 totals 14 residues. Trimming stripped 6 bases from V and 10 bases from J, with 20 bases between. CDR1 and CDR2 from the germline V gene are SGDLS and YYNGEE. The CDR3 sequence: CASNVTGTTGEQFF. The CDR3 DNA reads TGTGCCAGCAACGTGACGGGGACGACGGGAGAGCAGTTCTTC.

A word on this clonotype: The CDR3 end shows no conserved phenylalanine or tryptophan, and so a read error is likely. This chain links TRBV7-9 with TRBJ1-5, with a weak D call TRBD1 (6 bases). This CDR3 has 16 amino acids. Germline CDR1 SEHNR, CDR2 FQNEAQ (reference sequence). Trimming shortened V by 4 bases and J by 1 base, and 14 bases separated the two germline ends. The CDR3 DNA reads TGTGCCAGCAGCTCACTAGGGGGATTCAGCAATCAGCCCCAGCATTTA. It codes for CASSSLGGFSNQPQHL.

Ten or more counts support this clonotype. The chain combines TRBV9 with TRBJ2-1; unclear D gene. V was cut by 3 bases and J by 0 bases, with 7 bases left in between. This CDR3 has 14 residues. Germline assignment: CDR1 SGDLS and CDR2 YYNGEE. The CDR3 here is CASSGTASYNEQFF. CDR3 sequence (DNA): TGTGCCAGCAGCGGAACAGCCTCCTACAATGAGCAGTTCTTC.

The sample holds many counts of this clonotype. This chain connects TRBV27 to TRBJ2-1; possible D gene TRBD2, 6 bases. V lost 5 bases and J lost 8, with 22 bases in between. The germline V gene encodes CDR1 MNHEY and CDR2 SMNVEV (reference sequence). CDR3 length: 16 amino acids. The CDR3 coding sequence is TGTGCCAGCAGTCCTTCTTACGGAGGGATATTTTATGAGCAGTTCTTC. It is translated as CASSPSYGGIFYEQFF.